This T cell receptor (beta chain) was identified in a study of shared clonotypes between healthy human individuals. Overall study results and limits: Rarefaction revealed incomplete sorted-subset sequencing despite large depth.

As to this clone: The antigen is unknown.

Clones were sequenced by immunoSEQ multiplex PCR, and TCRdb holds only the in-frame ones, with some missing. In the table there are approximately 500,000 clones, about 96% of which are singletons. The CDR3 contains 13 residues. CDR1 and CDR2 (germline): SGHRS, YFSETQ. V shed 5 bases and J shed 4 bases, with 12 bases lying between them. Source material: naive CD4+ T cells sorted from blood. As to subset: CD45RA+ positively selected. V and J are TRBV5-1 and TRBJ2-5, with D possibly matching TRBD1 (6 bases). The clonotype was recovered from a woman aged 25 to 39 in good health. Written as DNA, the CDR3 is TGCGCCAGCAGATCAGGACAGCGAGAGACCCAGTACTTC. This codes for CASRSGQRETQYF.